Listed here is a single TCR beta chain. During active infection, Seattle patients enrolled and were then monitored through disease. The sample belongs to a study of blood T cell repertoires in COVID-19. Study-wide context: Acute and convalescent COVID-19 samples came from the United States, Italy and Spain. PBMCs, B-cell-depleted T cells, or T cells were the source of the cDNA or gDNA that made up the material.

The CDR3 consists of 16 residues. The germline V and J ends were trimmed by 5 bases and 6 bases, with 18 bases remaining between them. CDR1 is SGHRS, CDR2 YFSETQ, per germline. How the authors handled the data: Reference gene primer amplification in the assay estimated nucleated cell counts. Generated by immunoSEQ multiplex PCR, the TCRdb table keeps only in-frame clones and is missing some. The D gene and trimming were derived from the DNA, and the V and J assignments and clone size from that table. The sample shows around 400,000 clones, 80% to 90% of them seen only once. The V gene is TRBV5-1, the J gene TRBJ1-6; D is perhaps TRBD1 (5 bases). Sequencing was done on a sample of peripheral blood. This receptor was identified in a woman aged 55-75 years with COVID-19, enrolled during active disease. CDR3 loop: CASRRDGAQGNSPLHF. In nucleotides, the CDR3 is TGCGCCAGCAGACGCGATGGGGCTCAGGGTAATTCACCCCTCCACTTT.